The rows below give T cell receptor beta chains drawn from one sample of a study of early stage breast cancer tumors. Produced via immunoSEQ multiplex PCR; TCRdb's table is partial and in-frame only. The table lists 7,000 to 8,500 clones, approximately 77% of them singletons, with about 8% in the top ten. Sequencing was done on a sample of normal breast tissue next to the tumor. These receptors came from a person between 55 and 70 years old with breast cancer. Each CDR3 is given with its conserved first and last residue. D genes are given only for firm matches. Size tells how often a clone was seen (once, few, many) or the class of an expanded clone, and some rows leave it out.

>TRBV2|NA|TRBJ1-5|few
TGTGCCAGCAGCCCCGGGCAGTACAATCAGCCCCAGCATTTT
CASSPGQYNQPQHF
>TRBV9|TRBD2|TRBJ2-1|NA
TGTGCCAGCAGCGACGCGGGGGGGAGACCTTACAATGAGCAGTTCTTC
CASSDAGGRPYNEQFF
>TRBV11-2|TRBD1|TRBJ1-6|NA
TGTGCCAGCAGCGATCCTACCGGGACAGCCTATAATTCACCCCTCCACTTT
CASSDPTGTAYNSPLHF
>TRBV2|NA|TRBJ2-5|NA
TGTGCCAGCAGTGGGAACGTTCAACAGGGCACTAAAGAGACCCAGTACTTC
CASSGNVQQGTKETQYF
>TRBV7-2|TRBD2|TRBJ2-3|NA
TGTGCCAGCAGCTCCCGGGGTAGCGGGAAAATAGATACGCAGTATTTT
CASSSRGSGKIDTQYF
>TRBV9|TRBD1|TRBJ1-2|few
TGTGCCAGCAGCCCAGGGGGGGGGCGCGGGGGCTACACCTTC
CASSPGGGRGGYTF
>TRBV1|NA|TRBJ2-7|NA
TGCACCAGCAGCCCGGGGACCTACGAGCAGTACTTC
CTSSPGTYEQYF
>TRBV18|TRBD2|TRBJ2-7|NA
TGTGCCAGCTCTCGGGGGGGTACGAACGAGCAGTACTTC
CASSRGGTNEQYF
>TRBV19|NA|TRBJ1-1|NA
TGTGCCAGTAGTCCGAACTCCCCTGGGGGCACTGAAGCTTTCTTT
CASSPNSPGGTEAFF
>TRBV27|TRBD2|TRBJ2-7|NA
TGTGCCAGCAGTTTATTGACGGGGGGGGCTCTGGGTGGGCAGTACTTC
CASSLLTGGALGGQYF
>TRBV5-1|TRBD2|TRBJ2-1|NA
TGCGCCAGCAGCTTCCCCAAACTAGCGGGGGGCCATACCGAATTCTACAATGAGCAGTTCTTC
CASSFPKLAGGHTEFYNEQFF
>TRBV7-9|TRBD1|TRBJ1-5|few
TGTGCCAGCAGACATAGGACAGGGGGCTTACAGCCCCAGCATTTT
CASRHRTGGLQPQHF
>TRBV28|NA|TRBJ2-5|NA
TGTGCCAGCAGTTTGACTGGGGAGACCCAGTACTTC
CASSLTGETQYF
>TRBV5-1|NA|TRBJ2-5|NA
TGCGCCAGCAGCTTCTCCCTGGGGGCGGGAAAAAAAGAGACCCAGTACTTC
CASSFSLGAGKKETQYF
>TRBV18|NA|TRBJ2-1|NA
TGTGCCAGCTCACCACCGATCTGGGCGGGTGACTACAATGAGCAGTTCTTC
CASSPPIWAGDYNEQFF
>TRBV4-1|NA|TRBJ2-7|once
TGCGCCAGCAGGGGGGCCGTAAACGAGCAGTACTTC
CASRGAVNEQYF
>TRBV20-1|NA|TRBJ1-2|NA
TGCAGTGCCCCGACAGCCTATGGCTACACCTTC
CSAPTAYGYTF
>TRBV2|NA|TRBJ2-5|NA
TGTGCCAGCAGTGAAGCGGTTCGATCCTCGTACCAAGAGACCCAGTACTTC
CASSEAVRSSYQETQYF
>TRBV28|TRBD1|TRBJ1-5|NA
TGTGCCAGCAATTTTAAGACAGGGGGCCATCAGCCCCAGCATTTT
CASNFKTGGHQPQHF
>TRBV27|NA|TRBJ1-2|NA
TGTGCCAGCAGTGGGGGTGTTGGCTACACCTTC
CASSGGVGYTF
>TRBV5-6|NA|TRBJ1-3|NA
TGTGCCAGCAGCTTCGGACGGGGAAACACCATATATTTT
CASSFGRGNTIYF
>TRBV6-1|TRBD1|TRBJ2-7|once
TGTGCCAGCAGTGAAGCGGGACAGGGGCCCTACGAGCAGTACTTC
CASSEAGQGPYEQYF
>TRBV7-3|NA|TRBJ2-2|few
TGTGCCAGCAGCTTAACTGAAGGTGCCGGGGAGCTGTTTTTT
CASSLTEGAGELFF
>TRBV4-1|TRBD1|TRBJ1-2|once
TGCGCCAGCCAGGGGGCGCAGAGTAGAAACTATGGCTACACCTTC
CASQGAQSRNYGYTF
>TRBV6-1|NA|TRBJ1-1|NA
TGTGCCAGCAGCCAAACGAGGGTCACTGAAGCTTTCTTT
CASSQTRVTEAFF
>TRBV4-1|NA|TRBJ2-3|NA
TGCGCCAGCAGCAACCCGGGCCAGAGGGCAGATACGCAGTATTTT
CASSNPGQRADTQYF
>TRBV5-8|TRBD2|TRBJ2-1|once
TGTGCCAGCAGCGGAGGACTAGCGGGAGGCTACAATGAGCAGTTCTTC
CASSGGLAGGYNEQFF
>TRBV28|TRBD1|TRBJ2-7|NA
TGTGCCAGCAGGGACAGGGGGCCCTACGAGCAGTACTTC
CASRDRGPYEQYF
>TRBV5-1|TRBD1|TRBJ2-1|NA
TGCGCCAGCAGCTACTCGACAGGGGTTAATGAGCAGTTCTTC
CASSYSTGVNEQFF
>TRBV19|NA|TRBJ2-6|NA
TGTGCCAGTATGGCAGAGCAACCGCACTCTGGGGCCAACGTCCTGACTTTC
CASMAEQPHSGANVLTF
>TRBV7-3|TRBD1|TRBJ1-6|once
TGTGCCAGCAGCGAGGGAGACAGGGGGCAGACACCCCTCCACTTT
CASSEGDRGQTPLHF
>TRBV27|NA|TRBJ1-1|NA
TGTGCCAGCAGTTTATCCTTTTCGTCTGAAGCTTTCTTT
CASSLSFSSEAFF
>TRBV28|NA|TRBJ2-3|few
TGTGCCAGCAGTTTTCGGCGGAATACGCAGTATTTT
CASSFRRNTQYF
>TRBV6-5|NA|TRBJ2-6|NA
TGTGCCAGCAGTTACGACGGGTCTGGGGCCAACGTCCTGACTTTC
CASSYDGSGANVLTF
>TRBV4-1|NA|TRBJ1-2|large
TGCGCCAGCAGCCAAGTCTCCCCAGGGGTCAGGGGCTATGGCTACACCTTC
CASSQVSPGVRGYGYTF
>TRBV29-1|NA|TRBJ1-5|few
TGCAGCGTTGCCACGGGGGGTGAAACCCAGCCCCAGCATTTT
CSVATGGETQPQHF
>TRBV28|TRBD2|TRBJ2-2|NA
TGTGCCAGCAGTTTCCGCCGGACTAGCGGAAACACCGGGGAGCTGTTTTTT
CASSFRRTSGNTGELFF
>TRBV19|NA|TRBJ1-3|NA
TGTGCCAGTACCTTCAGGTCCTCTGGAAACACCATATATTTT
CASTFRSSGNTIYF
>TRBV2|NA|TRBJ2-2|NA
TGTGCCAGCGGGATGGGCACCGGGGAGCTGTTTTTT
CASGMGTGELFF
>TRBV10-3|TRBD1|TRBJ2-5|once
TGTGCCATCGCGAGCTACAGGGGCGAGACCCAGTACTTC
CAIASYRGETQYF
>TRBV10-2|NA|TRBJ2-3|NA
TGCGCCAGCAGTGAGCCAGGGAGAATCACAGATACGCAGTATTTT
CASSEPGRITDTQYF
>TRBV28|NA|TRBJ2-7|NA
TGTGCCAGCCCCCCCAGTTTTGGGGCAGACTACGAGCAGTACTTC
CASPPSFGADYEQYF
>TRBV21-1|NA|TRBJ2-5|NA
TGTGCCAGCAGCAAAGCGCCGACCCCTGAGGGGGGGGGCTCAGAGACCCAGTACTTC
CASSKAPTPEGGGSETQYF
>TRBV9|NA|TRBJ1-1|few
TGTGCCAGCAGCGCGGGGATGAACACTGAAGCTTTCTTT
CASSAGMNTEAFF
>TRBV2|NA|TRBJ1-5|NA
TGTGCCAGTACTTCAACAGGCGGGCTGCCCCAGCATTTT
CASTSTGGLPQHF
>TRBV18|TRBD1|TRBJ1-1|large
TGTGCCAGCTCCGCCGACAGGGAATTGATCACTGAAGCTTTCTTT
CASSADRELITEAFF
>TRBV4-1|TRBD2|TRBJ2-1|NA
TGCGCCAGCAGCCAGGCGCCGGTCAGCGGGAGTAAGAATGAGCAGTTCTTC
CASSQAPVSGSKNEQFF
>TRBV7-2|NA|TRBJ1-6|NA
TGTGCCAGCAGCCGAAGTCCATCGGGAGATTCACCCCTCCACTTT
CASSRSPSGDSPLHF
>TRBV29-1|TRBD1|TRBJ1-2|NA
TGCAGCGTTGTTGGACAGGTTAACTATGGCTACACCTTC
CSVVGQVNYGYTF
>TRBV6-1|NA|TRBJ1-6|NA
TGTGCCAGCAGTGAATTAAGAGGGGGGAATTCACCCCTCCACTTT
CASSELRGGNSPLHF
>TRBV19|TRBD2|TRBJ2-7|NA
TGTGCCAGTAGTACCCGAGCGGGGACTTCCTACGAGCAGTACTTC
CASSTRAGTSYEQYF
>TRBV19|TRBD2|TRBJ2-1|NA
TGTGCCAGTAGTATAGGTGGGTCTAGCGGGAGCGTTATGAATGAGCAGTTCTTC
CASSIGGSSGSVMNEQFF
>TRBV6-5|NA|TRBJ2-1|NA
TGTGCCAGCAGTGCCGTTTTCGGGGAGCAGTTCTTC
CASSAVFGEQFF